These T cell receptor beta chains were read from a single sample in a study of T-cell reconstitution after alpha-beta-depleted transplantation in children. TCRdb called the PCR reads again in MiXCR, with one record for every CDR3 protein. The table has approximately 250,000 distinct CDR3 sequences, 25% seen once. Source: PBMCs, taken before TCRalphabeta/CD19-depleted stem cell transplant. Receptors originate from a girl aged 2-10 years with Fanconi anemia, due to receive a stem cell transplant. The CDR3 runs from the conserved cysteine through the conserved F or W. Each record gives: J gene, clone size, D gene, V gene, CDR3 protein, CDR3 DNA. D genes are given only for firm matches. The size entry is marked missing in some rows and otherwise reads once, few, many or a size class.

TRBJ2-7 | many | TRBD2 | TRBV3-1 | CASSPRLAGGPYEQYF | TGTGCCAGCAGCCCCCGACTAGCGGGGGGTCCATACGAGCAGTACTTC
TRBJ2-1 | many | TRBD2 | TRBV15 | CATSRGTSGTRGINEQFF | TGTGCCACCAGCCGCGGGACTAGCGGGACCAGGGGGATCAATGAGCAGTTCTTC
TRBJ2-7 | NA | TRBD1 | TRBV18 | CASSPIRTGTAYYEQYF | TGTGCCAGCTCACCAATTAGGACCGGGACAGCTTACTACGAGCAGTACTTC
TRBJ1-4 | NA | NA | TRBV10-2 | CASSETGGKLFF | TGCGCCAGCAGTGAGACAGGAGGAAAACTGTTTTTT
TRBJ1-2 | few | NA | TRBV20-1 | CSAALSRDF | TGCAGTGCTGCCCTCAGCCGGGACTTC
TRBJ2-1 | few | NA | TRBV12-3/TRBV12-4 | CASSSTITGRGSYNEQFF | TGTGCCAGCAGCTCCACTATAACAGGGAGAGGTTCCTACAATGAGCAGTTCTTC
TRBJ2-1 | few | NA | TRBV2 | CASRRTRAGHEQFF | TGTGCCAGCAGGCGTACTAGGGCCGGACATGAGCAGTTCTTC
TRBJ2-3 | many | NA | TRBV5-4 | CASSLASAGYTDTQYF | TGTGCCAGCAGCTTGGCCTCAGCGGGTTACACAGATACGCAGTATTTT
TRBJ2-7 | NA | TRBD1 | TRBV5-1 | CASSRTGTYEQYF | TGCGCCAGCAGCAGGACAGGTACCTACGAGCAGTACTTC
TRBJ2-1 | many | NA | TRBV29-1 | CSVLGGALEGNNEQFF | TGCAGCGTTCTCGGTGGTGCGCTCGAGGGGAACAATGAGCAGTTCTTC
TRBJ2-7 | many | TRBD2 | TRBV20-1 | CSASRDYTYEQYF | TGCAGTGCTAGCCGGGACTACACTTACGAGCAGTACTTC
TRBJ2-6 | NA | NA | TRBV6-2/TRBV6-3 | CASSYSIRRQLSSGANVLTF | TGTGCCAGCAGTTACTCGATAAGACGCCAGTTGTCCTCTGGGGCCAACGTCCTGACTTTC
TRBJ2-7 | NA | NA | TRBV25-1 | CASSELGAHEQYF | TGTGCCAGCAGTGAATTGGGGGCCCACGAGCAGTACTTC
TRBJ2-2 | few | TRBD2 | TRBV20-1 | CCAIVSSGPNTGELFF | TGCTGTGCTATCGTCTCTAGCGGCCCGAACACCGGGGAGCTGTTTTTT
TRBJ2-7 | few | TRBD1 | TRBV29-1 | CSVGGQGLNYEQYF | TGCAGCGTCGGCGGACAGGGGCTCAACTACGAGCAGTACTTC
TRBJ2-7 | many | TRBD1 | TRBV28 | CASSLWAGTGDYEQYF | TGTGCCAGCAGTTTATGGGCCGGGACAGGAGACTACGAGCAGTACTTC
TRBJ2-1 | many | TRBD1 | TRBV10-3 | CAIRDGTGASEQFF | TGTGCCATCAGGGACGGGACAGGGGCTAGTGAGCAGTTCTTC
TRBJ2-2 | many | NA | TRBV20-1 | CSALSENLLTGELFF | TGCAGTGCACTTTCCGAGAACCTTCTCACCGGGGAGCTGTTTTTT
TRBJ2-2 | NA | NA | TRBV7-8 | CASSLTFMEDTGELFF | TGTGCCAGCAGCTTAACCTTTATGGAAGACACCGGGGAGCTGTTTTTT
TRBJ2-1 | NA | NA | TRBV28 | CASNINTGHSYNEQFF | TGTGCCAGCAACATAAATACGGGACACTCCTACAATGAGCAGTTCTTC
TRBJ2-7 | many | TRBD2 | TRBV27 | CASSTLAGEYEQYF | TGTGCCAGCAGCACTCTAGCGGGGGAGTACGAGCAGTACTTC
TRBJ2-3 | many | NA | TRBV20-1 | CSATRGRTDTQYF | TGCAGTGCTACCAGGGGTCGCACAGATACGCAGTATTTT
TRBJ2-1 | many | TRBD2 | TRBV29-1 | CSVERPSGLYNEQFF | TGCAGCGTTGAGAGGCCTAGCGGACTTTACAATGAGCAGTTCTTC
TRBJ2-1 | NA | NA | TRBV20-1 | CSARDNPAEQFF | TGCAGTGCTAGAGATAATCCGGCTGAGCAGTTCTTC
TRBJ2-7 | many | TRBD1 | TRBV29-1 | CSAGTGGASYEQYF | TGCAGCGCCGGGACAGGGGGCGCATCCTACGAGCAGTACTTC
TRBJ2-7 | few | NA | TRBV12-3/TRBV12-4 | CASSRRDGPYYEQYF | TGTGCCAGCAGTCGACGGGACGGACCTTACTACGAGCAGTACTTC